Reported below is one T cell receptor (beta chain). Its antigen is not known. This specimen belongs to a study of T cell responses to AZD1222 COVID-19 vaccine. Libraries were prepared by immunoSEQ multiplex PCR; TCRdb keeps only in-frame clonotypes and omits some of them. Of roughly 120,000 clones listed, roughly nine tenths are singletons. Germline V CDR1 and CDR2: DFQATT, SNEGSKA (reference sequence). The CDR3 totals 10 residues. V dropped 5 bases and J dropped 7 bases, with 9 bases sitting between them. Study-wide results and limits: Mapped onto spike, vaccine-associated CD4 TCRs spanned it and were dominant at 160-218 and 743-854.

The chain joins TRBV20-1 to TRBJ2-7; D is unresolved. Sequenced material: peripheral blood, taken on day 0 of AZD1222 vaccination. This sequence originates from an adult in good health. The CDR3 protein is CSAPFQEQYF. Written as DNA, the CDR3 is TGCAGTGCTCCGTTTCAGGAGCAGTACTTC.